The 16 T cell receptor beta chains below come from one sample, sequenced in a study of blood T cells in healthy people across ages. A J-beta primer mix and a sample-barcoded 5' primer were used in a second PCR of about 6 to 12 cycles. Via MiXCR, TCRdb re-called the 5' RACE reads, giving one row per CDR3 protein. The sample lists 1.5 million to 2 million distinct CDR3 sequences; around half were seen once. Sequencing input: blood. The receptors were sampled from a woman aged 40 to 55 in good health.

Only a few counts were recorded for this clonotype. V and J are TRBV7-2 and TRBJ1-1; 7 bases are a match to TRBD1. CDR1 SGHTA and CDR2 FQGNSA come from the germline V gene. With 3 bases clipped from V and 4 bases from J, the junction kept 8 bases outside the gene matches. The CDR3 runs 15 residues. CDR3 sequence (DNA): TGTGCCAGCAGCTTGGAAACAGGGGTAGGCACTGAAGCTTTCTTT. The encoded protein is CASSLETGVGTEAFF.

This chain uses TRBV6-2 or TRBV6-3 with TRBJ1-6, with 8 bases lining up with TRBD1. Germline trimming cut 8 bases from V and 10 bases from J; bases unmatched to any gene: 7. This CDR3 has 13 amino acids. Germline V gene lookup returns CDR1 MNHEY and CDR2 SVGEGT. CDR3 DNA: TGTGCCAGCCAGGACAGGGTCGGCTCACCCCTCCACTTT. Amino acid sequence: CASQDRVGSPLHF.

The rearrangement uses TRBV27 and TRBJ1-2, with a weak D call TRBD1 (5 bases). The germline V gene encodes CDR1 MNHEY and CDR2 SMNVEV (reference sequence). The V gene lost 4 bases and the J gene lost 4 bases, with 22 bases spanning the gap. The length of the CDR3 is 17 residues. This chain's CDR3 is CASSSPRPWGRSYGYTF. DNA of the CDR3: TGTGCCAGCAGTTCCCCCAGGCCTTGGGGACGAAGCTATGGCTACACCTTC.

This clonotype was detected a few times. The chain has TRBV29-1 and TRBJ2-3, with 7 bases fitting TRBD1. CDR3 length equals 13 residues. From germline, CDR1 is SQVTM and CDR2 ANQGSEA. After removal of 7 bases from V and 3 bases from J, the junction contained 7 bases not matched to a gene. CDR3 in amino acids: CSARTGWTDTQYF. CDR3 DNA: TGCAGCGCGCGGACAGGCTGGACAGATACGCAGTATTTT.

The V call is TRBV4-1, the J call TRBJ2-3; TRBD1 matches 9 bases. CDR1 is MGHRA, CDR2 YSYEKL, per germline. V was clipped by 4 bases and J by 4 bases; unmatched bases: 9. This CDR3 has 16 residues. The CDR3 loop reads CASSPSRDRASDTQYF. In nucleotides, the CDR3 is TGCGCCAGCAGCCCCTCCCGGGACAGGGCGTCAGATACGCAGTATTTT.

Details on this clonotype: The junction does not match germline at one end; this may be a read error. The CDR3: CANSFGGRAYF. Written as DNA, the CDR3 is TGTGCCAACAGTTTCGGGGGCCGAGCGTACTTC. This rearrangement joins TRBV27 to TRBJ2-4; D possibly matches TRBD1 or TRBD2 (6 bases each). Germline CDR1 MNHEY, CDR2 SMNVEV (reference sequence). This CDR3 has 11 amino acids.

The V gene is TRBV5-1, the J gene TRBJ2-1; 9 bases align to TRBD2. Germline V lookup: CDR1 SGHRS, CDR2 YFSETQ. Trimming cost V 1 base and J 4 bases; bases outside gene matches: 9. The CDR3 totals 17 residues. CDR3 sequence: CASSLRTAGGAYNEQFF. In DNA form, the CDR3 reads TGCGCCAGCAGCTTGAGGACCGCGGGGGGGGCTTACAATGAGCAGTTCTTC. The variable domain in full, completed from reference TRBV5-1 and TRBJ2-1, reads KAGVTQTPRYLIKTRGQQVTLSCSPISGHRSVSWYQQTPGQGLQFLFEYFSETQRNKGNFPGRFSGRQFSNSRSEMNVSTLELGDSALYLCASSLRTAGGAYNEQFFGPGTRLTVL.

The chain combines TRBV2 with TRBJ2-4, with 10 positions matching TRBD2. The DNA end favors TRBJ2-5, so the J call may be wrong. Germline CDR1 reads SNHLY; CDR2 reads FYNNEI. The CDR3 length is 17 residues. This CDR3 is CASTLISGGPRKETQYF. The CDR3 region has the DNA TGTGCCAGCACCTTGATTAGCGGGGGGCCCCGAAAAGAGACCCAGTACTTC.

The chain employs TRBV2 and TRBJ2-5; D perhaps matches TRBD2 (6 bases). The CDR3 contains 14 residues. Germline assignment: CDR1 SNHLY and CDR2 FYNNEI. Deletions cut 7 bases from V and 5 bases from J, with 17 bases between. The CDR3 reads CASILPRGGETQYF. For the CDR3, the DNA is TGTGCCAGCATTCTCCCCCGTGGAGGGGAGACCCAGTACTTC.

This clonotype was counted only a few times. The chain joins TRBV20-1 to TRBJ1-2, with D tentatively TRBD1 (5 bases). Germline V lookup: CDR1 DFQATT, CDR2 SNEGSKA (reference sequence). CDR3 size: 13 residues. Trimming took off 3 bases at V and 4 bases at J, with 12 bases between the two ends. CDR3 bases: TGCAGTGCTAGGGGGGTCCCCTTCTATGGCTACACCTTC. Translating it yields CSARGVPFYGYTF.

V gene TRBV7-9 combines with J gene TRBJ2-1; TRBD2 matches 11 bases. The CDR3 contains 13 residues. Looked up from germline, CDR1 is SEHNR and CDR2 is FQNEAQ (reference sequence). With 1 base clipped from V and 15 bases from J, the junction kept 5 bases outside the gene matches. CDR3 protein: CASSLGLAGGSFF. The CDR3 DNA reads as TGTGCCAGCAGCTTAGGGCTAGCGGGGGGTTCGTTCTTC.

The rearrangement uses TRBV14 and TRBJ2-1; no clear D. The germline CDR1 and CDR2 sequences are SGHDN and FVKESK. Trimming left V 0 bases short and J 10 bases short, with 10 bases between. This CDR3 spans 13 amino acids. The CDR3 DNA follows: TGTGCCAGCAGCCAAGATCTCGTCGCGGAGCAGTTCTTC. Its protein product is CASSQDLVAEQFF.

This clonotype turned up a few times. J is TRBJ2-6 and V is TRBV6-5; 8 positions match TRBD1. Germline V gene lookup returns CDR1 MNHEY and CDR2 SVGAGI. This CDR3 has 17 residues. V shed 1 base, J shed 2 bases, and the junction held 4 bases outside the gene matches. CDR3 region: CASSYFAGGAGANVLTF. In DNA, the CDR3 is TGTGCCAGCAGTTACTTCGCAGGGGGCGCTGGGGCCAACGTCCTGACTTTC.

The chain couples TRBV9 to TRBJ2-4, with D possibly being TRBD1 (7 bases). The V end was cut by 4 bases, the J end by 0 bases, with 20 bases between. Germline CDR1 is SGDLS and CDR2 is YYNGEE. The CDR3 has 18 residues. For the CDR3, the DNA is TGTGCCAGCAGCTCAGGGGGATGGGGGGTCCTAGCCAAAAACATTCAGTACTTC. It translates to CASSSGGWGVLAKNIQYF.

This chain joins TRBV4-3 and TRBJ1-4; weak D call: TRBD1 (6 bases). This CDR3 region has 15 residues. Trimming shortened V by 3 bases and J by 5 bases, and 13 bases separated the two germline ends. CDR1 is LGHNA, CDR2 YSLEER, per germline. CDR3 in amino acids: CASSQTQGKNEKLFF. The CDR3 bases are TGCGCCAGCAGCCAGACACAGGGCAAGAATGAAAAACTGTTTTTT.

On this clonotype: The germline gene is not matched at one end of the junction; a read error may be the cause. The chain combines TRBV2 with TRBJ2-7, with 9 positions matching TRBD1. The assigned J gene may be wrong: the sequence end matches TRBJ2-4 better. This CDR3 spans 15 amino acids. Germline CDR1 is SNHLY and CDR2 is FYNNEI. Written as DNA, the CDR3 is TGTGCCGGCAGTGACAGGGGGAACCTCAAAAACATTCAGTACTTC. Amino acid sequence: CAGSDRGNLKNIQYF.